The 2 T cell receptor beta chains reported below all come from one sample, sequenced in a study of identical twins (dated by TCRdb to the mid-2010s). Libraries were constructed by 5' RACE. Sequencing instrument: Illumina HiSeq 2000. The raw public reads went through TCRdb reprocessing: fastp at Q25, MiXCR clone calling, in-frame beta chains kept. Each entry merges the rows of one CDR3 protein and shows their most common DNA and genes. Recorded for this sample are about 550,000 distinct CDR3 sequences; about a fifth of them occurred a single time. Approximately 0.52% of the sample comes from the top ten. These same records also appear under a second study, on yellow fever vaccine responses in identical twins.

The source material was CD4+ T cells sorted from blood. Source of these receptors: a woman aged 18-35 years in good health.

This clonotype was found a few times. The genes are TRBV12-3 or TRBV12-4 and TRBJ2-7; D perhaps matches TRBD1 (5 bases). CDR3 length equals 14 residues. Between the trimmed V and J ends, which lost 3 bases and 12 bases, there was a span of 21 bases. The CDR3 spells CASSFSMAVGHLYV. CDR3 DNA: TGTGCCAGCAGTTTTTCTATGGCGGTAGGACATTTGTACGTC.

CDR3 protein: CSAPRGTGDTEAFF. CDR3 DNA sequence: TGCAGTGCCCCTAGAGGGACAGGGGACACTGAAGCTTTCTTT. The chain has TRBV20-1 and TRBJ1-1, with TRBD1 matching 10 bases. Germline V gene data show CDR1 as DFQATT and CDR2 as SNEGSKA (reference sequence). The CDR3 spans 14 residues. The V segment lost 6 bases and the J segment 3 bases; nucleotides outside the gene matches: 7.